These T cell receptor beta chains were read from a single sample in a study of T cells after yellow fever vaccination. A single record per CDR3 protein comes from TCRdb applying MiXCR to the 5' RACE reads. The data show fewer than 350,000 distinct CDR3 sequences, with 3% to 4.5% seen just once and around 20% held by the top ten. The sample in question was PBMCs, obtained on the day of the yellow fever booster vaccination. The source is a man between 18 and 35 years old who received the YFV17D yellow fever vaccine. The CDR3 runs from the conserved cysteine through the conserved F or W. A D gene is named only where the DNA matches it firmly. Not every row has a clone size; where given, it reads once, few, many or a size class.

CDR3nt,CDR3aa,d_gene,abundance,v_gene,j_gene
TGTGCCTGGTCGGGAGAGACCCAGTACTTC,CAWSGETQYF,NA,few,TRBV30,TRBJ2-5
TGTGCCAGCAGTTCCAGGGGCAGGCAGAACACTGAAGCTTTCTTT,CASSSRGRQNTEAFF,NA,many,TRBV12-3/TRBV12-4,TRBJ1-1
TGTGCCAGCATAACTCCCTCGGGACAGGACAGGGGGACCCAGTACTTC,CASITPSGQDRGTQYF,NA,NA,TRBV21-1,TRBJ2-5
TGTGCCAGCAGTCGAGGGGGTCACGCCTACGAGCAGTACTTC,CASSRGGHAYEQYF,NA,NA,TRBV12-3/TRBV12-4,TRBJ2-7
TGTGCCACCAGTGAGCCAGGAGGGACTGAAGCTTTCTTT,CATSEPGGTEAFF,NA,many,TRBV24-1,TRBJ1-1
TGTGCCAGCAGCGTCCGGGACAACATGAACACTGAAGCTTTCTTT,CASSVRDNMNTEAFF,NA,few,TRBV5-5,TRBJ1-1
TGTGCCAGCAGCCGGGAGGGAGGAGGGAACACTGAAGCTTTCTTT,CASSREGGGNTEAFF,NA,few,TRBV2,TRBJ1-1
TGTGCCATCAGTGAGTCGACCGGGGGCAAGCCAGGGGACACCATATATTTT,CAISESTGGKPGDTIYF,NA,many,TRBV10-3,TRBJ1-3
TGCGCCAGCAGCCCCACGCGGCGAAACACCGGGGAGCTGTTTTTT,CASSPTRRNTGELFF,NA,NA,TRBV4-3,TRBJ2-2
TGTGCCAGCAGCGGTCGGGGGGGGCTGGAGACCCAGTACTTC,CASSGRGGLETQYF,TRBD2,NA,TRBV7-2,TRBJ2-5
TGCAGTGCTAGGTGGGGAGGGGGCGCTAACACCGGGGAGCTGTTTTTT,CSARWGGGANTGELFF,NA,few,TRBV20-1,TRBJ2-2
TGCGCCAGCAGCTTGGCCGTGTGGTCCCGGGATCCAAGGCACTTC,CASSLAVWSRDPRHF,NA,many,TRBV5-1,TRBJ2-5
TGTGCCAGCAGCTTGGAATCATATGGGTATGGCTACACCTTC,CASSLESYGYGYTF,NA,many,TRBV5-6,TRBJ1-2
TGCGCCAGCAGCCAAGCGTGGCGGGGAACTGAAGCTTTCTTT,CASSQAWRGTEAFF,NA,many,TRBV4-1,TRBJ1-1
TGTGCCAGCGCCTCCGGGTCAGCAGATACGCAGTATTTT,CASASGSADTQYF,NA,few,TRBV6-5,TRBJ2-3
TGTGCCAGCGTCTCTGCTGGAAACACCATATATTTT,CASVSAGNTIYF,NA,many,TRBV7-8,TRBJ1-3
TGTGCCAGCAGTTTAGTTTCAGGGGTTTCGATAGTGGGCGGCTACACCTTC,CASSLVSGVSIVGGYTF,NA,NA,TRBV28,TRBJ1-2
TGCAGTGCTAGAGGAGAGAGGGGCTCAAACACCGGGGAGCTGTTTTTT,CSARGERGSNTGELFF,NA,few,TRBV20-1,TRBJ2-2
TGTGCCAGTACCCCGACTAGCCTAAGCTCTGGGGCCAACGTCCTGACTTTC,CASTPTSLSSGANVLTF,TRBD2,NA,TRBV19,TRBJ2-6
TGTGCCAGCAGCCAAGCGCGGGGGGTCGTTGAGACCCAGTACTTC,CASSQARGVVETQYF,TRBD2,many,TRBV4-2,TRBJ2-5
TGTGCCAGCAGAACAAACCAGGGGGCGCTTGGTATCGGGTCCGGCACTGAAGCTTTCTTT,CASRTNQGALGIGSGTEAFF,TRBD1,few,TRBV27,TRBJ1-1
TGTGCCAGCAGTTACACCGGGACAGCCTCCCCAGGGACCCAGTACTTC,CASSYTGTASPGTQYF,TRBD1,many,TRBV6-6,TRBJ2-5
TGTGCCACCAGCAGAGGGACCGGACTAGCCGTCGAGCAGTACTTC,CATSRGTGLAVEQYF,TRBD2,many,TRBV15,TRBJ2-7
TGTGCCAGCAGTTACCAGGGCAGGACGAATGAGCAGTTCTTC,CASSYQGRTNEQFF,NA,NA,TRBV6-5,TRBJ2-1
TGTGCCAGCAGTCCGACAGGGGGGGAAACTGAAGCTTTCTTT,CASSPTGGETEAFF,TRBD1,many,TRBV12-3/TRBV12-4,TRBJ1-1
TGTGCCAGCAGTTATGATTACGGGGGGGCGGGCACCGGGGAGCTGTTTTTT,CASSYDYGGAGTGELFF,TRBD2,NA,TRBV6-5,TRBJ2-2
TGCAGTGCTCCAGTAGCCCGGGAGACCCAGTACTTC,CSAPVARETQYF,NA,NA,TRBV20-1,TRBJ2-5
TGTGCCAGCAGCACCGCTAGCGGGGGGGCCTACAATGAGCAGTTCTTC,CASSTASGGAYNEQFF,TRBD2,many,TRBV7-2,TRBJ2-1
TGTGCCAGCAGTTACTCTAACAGGGGGCAATTAAACTATGGCTACACCTTC,CASSYSNRGQLNYGYTF,TRBD1,NA,TRBV6-5,TRBJ1-2
TGTGCCAGCTCACTCTCCAGGGTTTCAAATGAAAAACTGTTTTTT,CASSLSRVSNEKLFF,NA,many,TRBV18,TRBJ1-4